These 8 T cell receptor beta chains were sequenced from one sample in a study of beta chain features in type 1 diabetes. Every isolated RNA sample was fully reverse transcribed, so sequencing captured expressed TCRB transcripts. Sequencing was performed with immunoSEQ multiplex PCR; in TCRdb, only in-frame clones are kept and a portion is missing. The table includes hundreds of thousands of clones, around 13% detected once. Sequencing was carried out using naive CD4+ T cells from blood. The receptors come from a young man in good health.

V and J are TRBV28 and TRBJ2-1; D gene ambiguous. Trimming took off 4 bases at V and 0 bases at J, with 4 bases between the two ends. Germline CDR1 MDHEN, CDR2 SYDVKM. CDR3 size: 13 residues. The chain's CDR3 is CASSYSSYNEQFF. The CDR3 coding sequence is TGTGCCAGCAGTTATAGCTCCTACAATGAGCAGTTCTTC.

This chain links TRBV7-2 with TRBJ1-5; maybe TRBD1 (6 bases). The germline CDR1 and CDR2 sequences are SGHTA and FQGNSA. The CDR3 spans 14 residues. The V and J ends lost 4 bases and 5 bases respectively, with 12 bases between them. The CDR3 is CASSSYRDDQPQHF. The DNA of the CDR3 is TGTGCCAGCAGCTCTTACAGGGACGATCAGCCCCAGCATTTT.

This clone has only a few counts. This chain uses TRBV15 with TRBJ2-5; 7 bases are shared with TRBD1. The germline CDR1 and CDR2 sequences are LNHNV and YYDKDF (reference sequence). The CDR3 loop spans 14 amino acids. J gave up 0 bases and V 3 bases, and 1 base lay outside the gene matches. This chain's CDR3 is CATSRGQNQETQYF. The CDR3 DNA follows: TGTGCCACCAGCAGGGGACAGAACCAAGAGACCCAGTACTTC.

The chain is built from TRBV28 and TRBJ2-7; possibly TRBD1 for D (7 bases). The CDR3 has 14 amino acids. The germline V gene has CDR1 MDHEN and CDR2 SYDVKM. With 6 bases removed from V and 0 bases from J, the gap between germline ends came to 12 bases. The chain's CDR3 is CASRRRGDSYEQYF. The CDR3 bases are TGTGCCAGCAGACGCAGGGGGGACTCCTACGAGCAGTACTTC.

The CDR3 DNA reads TGTGCCAGCAGCTTAAGACAGGGCTCCTATAATTCACCCCTCCACTTT. Translated, it gives CASSLRQGSYNSPLHF. The chain uses TRBV7-3 and TRBJ1-6; TRBD1 agrees at 7 bases. Germline loops: CDR1 SGHTA, CDR2 FQGTGA. Trimming took 1 base from V and 0 from J; bases not matched to a gene: 0. This CDR3 contains 16 residues.

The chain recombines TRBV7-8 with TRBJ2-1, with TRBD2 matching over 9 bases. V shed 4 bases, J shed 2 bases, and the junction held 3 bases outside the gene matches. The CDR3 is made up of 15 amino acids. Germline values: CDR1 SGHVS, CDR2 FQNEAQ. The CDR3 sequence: CASSYRLAAYNEQFF. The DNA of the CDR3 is TGTGCCAGCAGCTACAGACTAGCGGCCTACAATGAGCAGTTCTTC.

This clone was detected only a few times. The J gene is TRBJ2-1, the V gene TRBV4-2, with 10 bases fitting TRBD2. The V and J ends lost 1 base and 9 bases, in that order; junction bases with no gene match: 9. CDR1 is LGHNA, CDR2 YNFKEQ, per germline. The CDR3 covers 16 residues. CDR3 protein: CASSQVVSGGAGEQFF. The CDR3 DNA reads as TGTGCCAGCAGCCAAGTTGTCAGCGGGGGGGCCGGTGAGCAGTTCTTC.

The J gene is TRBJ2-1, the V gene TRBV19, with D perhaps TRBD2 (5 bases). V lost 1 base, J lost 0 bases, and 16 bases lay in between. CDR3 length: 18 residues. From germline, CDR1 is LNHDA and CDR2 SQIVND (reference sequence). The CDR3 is CASSIGGPGGSSYNEQFF. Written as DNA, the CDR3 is TGTGCCAGTAGTATAGGAGGGCCCGGTGGAAGCTCCTACAATGAGCAGTTCTTC.